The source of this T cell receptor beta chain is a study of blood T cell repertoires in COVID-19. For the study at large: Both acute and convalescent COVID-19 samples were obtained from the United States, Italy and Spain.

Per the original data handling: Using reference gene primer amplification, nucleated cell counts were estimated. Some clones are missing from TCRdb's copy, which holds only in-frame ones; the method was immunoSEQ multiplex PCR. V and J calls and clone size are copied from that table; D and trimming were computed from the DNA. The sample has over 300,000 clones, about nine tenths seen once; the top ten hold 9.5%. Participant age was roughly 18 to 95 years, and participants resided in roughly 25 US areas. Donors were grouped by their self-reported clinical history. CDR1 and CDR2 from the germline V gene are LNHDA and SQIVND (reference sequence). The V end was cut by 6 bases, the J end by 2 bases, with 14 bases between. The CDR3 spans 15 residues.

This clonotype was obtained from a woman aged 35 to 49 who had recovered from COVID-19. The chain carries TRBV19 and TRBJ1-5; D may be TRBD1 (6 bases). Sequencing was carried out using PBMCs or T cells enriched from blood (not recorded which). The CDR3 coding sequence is TGTGCCAGTAGGTCTAGACAGGAGGGCAATCAGCCCCAGCATTTT. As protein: CASRSRQEGNQPQHF.